Below, 15 T cell receptor beta chains from the same sample are listed, as sequenced in a study of metastatic and nonmetastatic thyroid tumors (dated by TCRdb to the early 2020s). No treatment had been received by any patient before thyroid surgery. The library was prepared using PCR. This sample was sequenced with an Illumina HiSeq 4000. TCRdb reprocessing: public reads trimmed at Q25 with fastp, clones called with MiXCR, in-frame beta chains kept. The sample table holds about 40,000 clones, of which approximately 16% were seen once. In total, the top ten clones hold approximately 3.8% of the sample. What was sequenced was blood. The origin of the receptors is a female donor with papillary thyroid cancer or a benign thyroid nodule (not recorded which). Some clones in this sample may be carry-over from other donors' samples.

This clone appeared a few times. One end of the junction is discordant with germline, which a read error may explain. The chain has TRBV29-1 and TRBJ2-7, with TRBD2 as a possible D gene (5 bases). Germline CDR1 reads SQVTM; CDR2 reads ANQGSEA. The CDR3 is made up of 14 amino acids. CDR3 coding DNA: TGCAGCGTTGAAGGGCTGGGGAGCTCCTACCAGCATTACTTC. Encoded protein: CSVEGLGSSYQHYF.

This clone has ten or more counts. J is TRBJ2-2 and V is TRBV7-2; TRBD1 matches at 7 bases. The CDR3 spans 17 residues. The germline gives CDR1 SGHTA, CDR2 FQGNSA. Trimming at V came to 6 bases and at J to 7 bases, leaving 17 bases not matched to a gene. The CDR3 DNA follows: TGTGCCAGCAGTCCTAGGACTGACAGGGTAGGCGGCGGGGAGCTGTTTTTT. Translation gives CASSPRTDRVGGGELFF.

The V call is TRBV6-1, the J call TRBJ2-2, with D hard to call. This CDR3 contains 15 residues. Germline CDR1 MNHNS, CDR2 SASEGT. Trimming stripped 4 bases from V and 7 bases from J, with 16 bases between. The CDR3 loop reads CASSGPARINGELFF. For the CDR3, the DNA is TGTGCCAGCAGTGGTCCAGCTAGGATAAACGGGGAGCTGTTTTTT.

By sample share, this clone is medium-sized. The chain has TRBV6-6 and TRBJ1-2; D is perhaps TRBD1 (5 bases). V lost 0 bases and J 5 bases, leaving 13 bases between the germline ends. Germline loops: CDR1 MNHNY, CDR2 SVGAGI (reference sequence). CDR3 size: 15 residues. The CDR3 spells CASSYSRDGPYGYTF. CDR3 nucleotides: TGTGCCAGCAGTTACTCGAGGGACGGCCCTTATGGCTACACCTTC.

This chain uses TRBV7-9 with TRBJ1-1; D is ambiguous. The CDR3 runs 14 residues. Trimming shortened V by 1 base and J by 5 bases, and 11 bases separated the two germline ends. The germline V gene has CDR1 SEHNR and CDR2 FQNEAQ (reference sequence). The CDR3 reads CASSLGGYRTEAFF. Here the CDR3 DNA reads TGTGCCAGCAGCTTAGGAGGGTATCGGACTGAAGCTTTCTTT.

This clone was detected many times. The chain joins TRBV20-1 to TRBJ2-2; unclear D gene. The CDR3 extends over 11 amino acids. With 0 bases removed from V and 6 bases from J, the gap between germline ends came to 2 bases. CDR1 is DFQATT and CDR2 is SNEGSKA in the germline V gene (reference sequence). This CDR3 is CSAREAGELFF. The CDR3 DNA reads TGCAGTGCTAGAGAAGCCGGGGAGCTGTTTTTT.

This clone was picked up many times. The rearrangement links TRBV6-5 to TRBJ2-1; TRBD2 aligns across 7 bases. Germline CDR1 reads MNHEY; CDR2 reads SVGAGI. With 0 bases clipped from V and 5 bases from J, the junction kept 10 bases outside the gene matches. CDR3 length equals 17 residues. The CDR3, as DNA: TGTGCCAGCAGTTACTCTCCTAGCGGCTTTCCGGACAATGAGCAGTTCTTC. Encoded protein: CASSYSPSGFPDNEQFF.

This clone occurred many times. The V gene is TRBV25-1, the J gene TRBJ1-4; D gene ambiguous. The CDR3 runs to 15 residues. The V gene's germline CDR1 is MGHDK and CDR2 SYGVNS. The V end lost 1 base, the J end lost 0 bases, and 6 bases lay between the germline ends. DNA for the CDR3: TGTGCCAGCAGTGAATGGGTTGCAACTAATGAAAAACTGTTTTTT. It codes for CASSEWVATNEKLFF.

The chain carries TRBV30 and TRBJ1-4; D ambiguous. This CDR3 is 14 amino acids long. Trimming shortened V by 6 bases and J by 6 bases, and 17 bases separated the two germline ends. CDR1 is GTSNPN and CDR2 is SVGIG in the germline V gene (reference sequence). CDR3 in DNA: TGTGCCTGTCACTCAGGTTATAGGGATGAAAAACTGTTTTTT. Protein: CACHSGYRDEKLFF.

The chain combines TRBV10-1 with TRBJ2-5; TRBD2 matches at 9 bases. This CDR3 contains 15 residues. V lost 6 bases and J lost 5; bases outside the gene matches: 10. CDR1 WNHNN and CDR2 SYGVQD come from the germline V gene (reference sequence). The chain's CDR3 is CASSDRGTSRETQYF. CDR3 sequence (DNA): TGCGCCAGCAGCGACCGCGGGACTAGCAGGGAGACCCAGTACTTC.

In this sample, this clone turned up a few times. One end of the junction varies from germline; a read error may be responsible. The chain carries TRBV5-1 and TRBJ1-1; D is possibly TRBD1 (5 bases). Per germline, CDR1 SGHRS and CDR2 YFSETQ. The CDR3 loop spans 15 amino acids. CDR3 coding DNA: TGCGCCGGCAGCTTGTTAACCGGACAGAACACTGAAGCTTTCTTT. As protein: CAGSLLTGQNTEAFF.

This clone came up many times. The rearrangement links TRBV5-6 to TRBJ1-2; D unclear. CDR1 and CDR2 from the germline V gene are SGHDT and YYEEEE. Trimming removed 0 bases from V and 3 bases from J, with 6 bases in between. The CDR3 runs 13 residues. CDR3 bases: TGTGCCAGCAGCTTGGAGCAGTACTATGGCTACACCTTC. Its protein product is CASSLEQYYGYTF.

The table lists this clone with many counts. The V gene is TRBV20-1, the J gene TRBJ1-5; D may be TRBD1 (6 bases). Germline V CDR1 and CDR2: DFQATT, SNEGSKA (reference sequence). The CDR3 loop spans 17 amino acids. V lost 5 bases, J lost 2 bases, and 22 bases lay in between. Written as DNA, the CDR3 is TGCAGTGCTCACGGGGGCAGGGAGGGCTCAGGCAATCAGCCCCAGCATTTT. Translated: CSAHGGREGSGNQPQHF.

This clone was counted many times. The chain employs TRBV3-1 and TRBJ2-1; TRBD2 matches at 11 bases. V lost 2 bases, J lost 8 bases, and 8 bases stayed unmatched. This CDR3 comprises 16 residues. CDR1 is LGHDT and CDR2 is YNNKEL in the germline V gene (reference sequence). This CDR3 is CASSQKSLAGVYEQFF. DNA for the CDR3: TGTGCCAGCAGCCAAAAGTCACTAGCGGGAGTTTATGAGCAGTTCTTC.

This clone was counted between two and nine times. This chain uses TRBV5-1 with TRBJ2-1; the D gene could be TRBD1 or TRBD2 (5 bases each). The germline V gene has CDR1 SGHRS and CDR2 YFSETQ. This CDR3 contains 19 residues. V was clipped by 5 bases and J by 7 bases, with 31 bases between them. The CDR3 protein is CASRFITGTVISGENEQFF. CDR3 nucleotides: TGCGCCAGCAGATTTATTACCGGGACGGTTATAAGTGGTGAGAATGAGCAGTTCTTC.